These T cell receptor beta chains were read from a single sample in a study of T cell responses to AZD1222 COVID-19 vaccine. Measured with immunoSEQ multiplex PCR; TCRdb has only the in-frame clones, and not every one. There are 84,000 or so clones in the sample; 88% occur only once, and more than 4.5% lies in the top ten. Sample: peripheral blood, taken on day 0 of MenACWY control vaccination. The receptors here all came from an adult in good health. CDR3s include the opening cysteine and the closing phenylalanine or tryptophan. Fields, in order: clone size, D gene, J gene, V gene, CDR3 DNA, CDR3 protein. D genes are given only for firm matches. The size field is filled for only some rows; it gives once, few, many or a size class.

- | - | TRBJ2-2 | TRBV18 | TGTGCCAGCTCAGGGAACACCGGGGAGCTGTTTTTT | CASSGNTGELFF
few | - | TRBJ1-1 | TRBV19 | TGTGCCAGTAGTATAAGGCAGATGAACACTGAAGCTTTCTTT | CASSIRQMNTEAFF
- | - | TRBJ1-1 | TRBV6-2/TRBV6-3 | TGTGCCAGCAGCAACGGGTGGAACACTGAAGCTTTCTTT | CASSNGWNTEAFF
- | - | TRBJ2-7 | TRBV2 | TGTGCCAGCAGTCTCGGGACGACCTACGAGCAGTACTTC | CASSLGTTYEQYF
- | TRBD1 | TRBJ2-1 | TRBV25-1 | TGTGCCAGCAGTGACACCCCTCCCGTGGGGACAGGGGCTCATGAGCAGTTCTTC | CASSDTPPVGTGAHEQFF
- | TRBD1 | TRBJ1-6 | TRBV7-2 | TGTGCCAGCAGCTTCTCAGGGGGAGGTTCACCCCTCCACTTT | CASSFSGGGSPLHF
- | - | TRBJ2-1 | TRBV11-2 | TGTGCCAGCAGCTTGAGGGTGACGGGGGCCCTCGACAATGAGCAGTTCTTC | CASSLRVTGALDNEQFF
- | - | TRBJ2-7 | TRBV15 | TGTGCCACCAGCATTCTAAGCCAGGCGAGCTCCTACGAGCAGTACTTC | CATSILSQASSYEQYF
- | TRBD2 | TRBJ2-7 | TRBV6-2/TRBV6-3 | TGTGCCAGCAGTTACTTTCGCGGGGGTGCGAGATCCTACGAGCAGTACTTC | CASSYFRGGARSYEQYF
- | - | TRBJ1-6 | TRBV9 | TGTGCCAGCAGCGTCGGGCAGGGTAGTTCACCCCTCCACTTT | CASSVGQGSSPLHF
- | - | TRBJ1-2 | TRBV3-1/TRBV3-2 | TGTGCCAGCAGCCAAGATAAAGGACGAGGCTACACCTTC | CASSQDKGRGYTF